This paragraph reports one T cell receptor (beta chain). Its binding antigen is unknown. Within one base of it there is no much larger clone, and no base qualities were kept. Without any cell sorting, total RNA and DNA were co-extracted from approximately 22-30 mg of bulk tissue using the AllPrep DNA/RNA mini kit. Surgical resection was performed in China between late 2015 and early 2016 on about 5 patients with histopathologically diagnosed primary liver carcinoma. Patients had chronic HBV infection and were treatment-naive at sampling. Five spatially separated regions were sampled per tumor: superior, inferior, left-lateral and right-lateral poles, plus the tumor centre. Histology showed that every tumor sample contained more than 85% viable tumor cells. Fresh tumor and adjacent tissue pieces were bisected, with one half stored in RNAlater at -80 degrees C and the other half sent for histology.

This specimen belongs to a study of tumor-infiltrating lymphocytes in primary liver carcinoma (TCRdb year 2017). Study-wide context: Of the five patients (three men and two women, aged 30 to 69 years), four had hepatocellular carcinoma and one had combined HCC and intrahepatic cholangiocarcinoma. The five patients had tumors staged T1-T3 N0M0, with maximum diameters ranging from roughly 4.2 to 11 cm. Samples yielded roughly 3.65 to 7.5 million productive TCRbeta reads; read depth did not differ significantly between tissue types. The study combined TCRbeta repertoire sequencing, expression microarrays and whole-exome sequencing across five regions of each liver tumor, with adjacent normal tissue and blood. A total of approximately 35 specimens from 5 patients underwent TCRbeta repertoire sequencing, comprising 25 tumor regions, 5 adjacent noncancerous liver tissues and 5 peripheral blood samples. To link TCRbeta repertoire diversity with the local molecular phenotype, the roughly 27 tumor region samples were profiled using Agilent mRNA microarrays. Reproducibility between technical replicate repertoires was high, with correlation coefficients above 0.98 and mean shared-clone rates about 0.89. Summary of the overall study and its limitations: Only about 7-25% of top clones were found in all five regions of a tumor, suggesting spatial heterogeneity of tumor-infiltrating T cells. Comparison of CD4+ and CD8+ T cell repertoires was precluded by the use of bulk unsorted samples. Because sequencing covered only the TCR beta chain and unpaired alpha chains were not captured, true repertoire diversity is likely underestimated. Repertoire overlap was found to be higher between tumor regions (mean around 36%) than between tumor-adjacent (roughly 17%) or tumor-blood (14%) pairs, consistent with antigen-driven expansion. A significantly larger repertoire fraction was made up by the top 250 clones in tumors than in blood (p = 0.039). The study included only a few patients, and the authors note findings should be validated in a larger study.

The CDR3 spans 14 residues, from the cysteine through the phenylalanine. Only the CDR3 region is kept as DNA, spanning 42 bases read in frame from base 1. Reading the germline V gene gives CDR1 MDHEN and CDR2 SYDVKM. V sheds 2 bases and J sheds 8 bases, leaving 15 bases between their ends. A constant-region primer and ProtoScript II reverse transcriptase were used to reverse-transcribe TCRbeta-specific cDNA from 500 ng total RNA. Construction of the TCRbeta libraries relied on three nested rounds of multiplex PCR, following a slightly modified ARM-PCR procedure. The first two PCR rounds used multiplex TRBV1-TRBV30 forward primers with a Cbeta reverse primer, each for about 10 cycles. Sample barcodes and Illumina adapters were added in a final 25-cycle PCR using Deep VentR polymerase. Before sequencing, amplicons between 200 and 500 bp were purified from gel using a QIAquick gel extraction kit. The TCRbeta amplicons were sequenced with 250-bp paired-end reads on an Illumina HiSeq 2500. In the paper's pipeline: Quality trimming of reads was performed with Trimmomatic v0.33, and paired reads were merged with FLASH v1.2.11 so that full CDR3 sequences could be recovered. V, D and J germline segments were assigned to the rearranged TCRbeta sequences using MiGEC v1.2.1b. Clonotype statistics, along with Shannon-Wiener diversity indices, were calculated using VDJtools v1.0.0. To reduce sampling bias, subsequent analyses other than the diversity analysis used only the 250 most abundant clonotypes in each sample. The public reads were reanalyzed by TCRdb: fastp trimming at Q25, MiXCR alignment, in-frame beta chains only. Each record represents a unique CDR3 protein, reported with the most common genes and DNA among its rows. These V and J calls derive from TCRdb rather than the authors' analysis. In all, the sample holds 100,000 to 150,000 distinct CDR3 sequences, and about 59% of those were seen once. The ten largest clones add up to 9.3% of the sample.

The sequence was collected from a woman aged 55-75 years with primary liver carcinoma and hepatitis B virus infection. This receptor chain uses TRBV28 and TRBJ1-2; the D gene remains uncertain. Sequences were obtained from liver tumor tissue from sampling region 1. In light of the paper, this sample's cell subset or site label describes: tumor region T1, superior pole. The encoded CDR3 is CASSLELWKMGYTF. The sequence in DNA is TGTGCCAGCAGTTTAGAACTGTGGAAGATGGGCTACACCTTC.